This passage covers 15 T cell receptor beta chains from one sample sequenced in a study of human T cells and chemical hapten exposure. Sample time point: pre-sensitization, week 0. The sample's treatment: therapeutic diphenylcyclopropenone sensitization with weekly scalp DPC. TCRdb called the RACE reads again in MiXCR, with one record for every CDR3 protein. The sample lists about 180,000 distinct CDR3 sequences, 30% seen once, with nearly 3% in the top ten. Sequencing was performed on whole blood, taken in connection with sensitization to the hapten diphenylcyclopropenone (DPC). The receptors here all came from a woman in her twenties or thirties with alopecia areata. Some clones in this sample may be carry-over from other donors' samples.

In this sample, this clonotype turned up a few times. The CDR3 loop reads CASTIGGARYEQYF. CDR3 in DNA: TGCGCCAGCACCATAGGCGGGGCCCGCTACGAGCAGTACTTC. The V call is TRBV5-1, the J call TRBJ2-7, with a weak D call TRBD2 (6 bases). Trimming left V 6 bases short and J 3 bases short, with 16 bases between. Germline V lookup: CDR1 SGHRS, CDR2 YFSETQ. This CDR3 contains 14 residues.

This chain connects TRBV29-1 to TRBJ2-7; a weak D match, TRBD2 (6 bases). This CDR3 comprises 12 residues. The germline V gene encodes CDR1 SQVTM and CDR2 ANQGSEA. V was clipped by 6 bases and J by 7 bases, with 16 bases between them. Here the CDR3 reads CSVAAGPREQYF. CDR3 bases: TGCAGCGTGGCCGCGGGGCCGAGGGAGCAGTACTTC.

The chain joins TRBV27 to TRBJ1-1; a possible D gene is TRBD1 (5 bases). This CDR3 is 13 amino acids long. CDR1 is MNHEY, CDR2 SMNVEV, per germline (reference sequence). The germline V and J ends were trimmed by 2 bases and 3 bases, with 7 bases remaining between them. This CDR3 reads CASSLDSYTEAFF. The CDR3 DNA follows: TGTGCCAGCAGTTTAGACAGCTACACTGAAGCTTTCTTT.

The CDR3 reads CASSRLSGGNEQYF. In nucleotides, the CDR3 is TGTGCCAGCAGCCGCTTGTCAGGGGGAAACGAGCAGTACTTC. This chain links TRBV7-8 with TRBJ2-7; 7 nucleotides line up with TRBD1. Germline V gives CDR1 SGHVS, CDR2 FQNEAQ. After removal of 5 bases from V and 5 bases from J, the junction contained 9 bases not matched to a gene. The CDR3 loop spans 14 amino acids.

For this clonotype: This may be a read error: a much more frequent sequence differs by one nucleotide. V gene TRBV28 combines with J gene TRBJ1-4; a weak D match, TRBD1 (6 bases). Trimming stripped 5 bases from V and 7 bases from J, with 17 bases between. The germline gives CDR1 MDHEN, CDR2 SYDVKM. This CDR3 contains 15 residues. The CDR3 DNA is TGTGCCAGCAGTACCTCCGGGACATGGGGTGAAAAACTGTTTTTT. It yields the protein CASSTSGTWGEKLFF. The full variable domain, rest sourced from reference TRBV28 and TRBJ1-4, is DVKVTQSSRYLVKRTGEKVFLECVQDMDHENMFWYRQDPGLGLRLIYFSYDVKMKEKGDIPEGYSVSREKKERFSLILESASTNQTSMYLCASSTSGTWGEKLFFGSGTQLSVL.

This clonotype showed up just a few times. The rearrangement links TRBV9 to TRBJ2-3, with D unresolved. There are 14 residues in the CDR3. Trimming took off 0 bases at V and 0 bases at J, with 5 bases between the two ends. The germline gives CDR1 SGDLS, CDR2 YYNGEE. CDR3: CASSVVGSTDTQYF. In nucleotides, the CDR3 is TGTGCCAGCAGCGTAGTCGGCAGCACAGATACGCAGTATTTT.

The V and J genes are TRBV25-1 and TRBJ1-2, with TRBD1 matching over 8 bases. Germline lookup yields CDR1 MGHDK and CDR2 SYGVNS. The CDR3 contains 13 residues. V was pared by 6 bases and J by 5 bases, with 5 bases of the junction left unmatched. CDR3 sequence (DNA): TGTGCCAGCAGCCAGGACAGGGTTTATGGCTACACCTTC. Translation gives CASSQDRVYGYTF.

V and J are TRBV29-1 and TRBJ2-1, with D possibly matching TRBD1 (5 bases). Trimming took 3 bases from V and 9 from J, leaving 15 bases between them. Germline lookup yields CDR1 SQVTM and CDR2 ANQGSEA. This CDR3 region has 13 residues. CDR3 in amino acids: CSVDLSQGIEQFF. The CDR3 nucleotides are TGCAGCGTTGATCTCTCGCAGGGTATTGAGCAGTTCTTC.

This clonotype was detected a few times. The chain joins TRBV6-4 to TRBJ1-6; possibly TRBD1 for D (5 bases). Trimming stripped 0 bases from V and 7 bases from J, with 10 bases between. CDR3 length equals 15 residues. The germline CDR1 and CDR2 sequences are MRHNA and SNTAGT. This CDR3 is CASSDSPTANSPLHF. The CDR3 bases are TGTGCCAGCAGTGACTCACCGACAGCGAATTCACCCCTCCACTTT.

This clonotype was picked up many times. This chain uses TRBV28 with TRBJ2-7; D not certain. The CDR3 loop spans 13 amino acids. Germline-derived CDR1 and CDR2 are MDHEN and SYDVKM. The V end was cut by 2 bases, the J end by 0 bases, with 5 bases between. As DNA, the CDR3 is TGTGCCAGCAGTTTAGAGAGCTCCTACGAGCAGTACTTC. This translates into CASSLESSYEQYF.

CDR3 protein: CSVSQSRERYEQYF. The CDR3 bases are TGCAGCGTTAGTCAGTCGCGGGAGAGGTACGAGCAGTACTTC. The rearrangement uses TRBV29-1 and TRBJ2-7, with 7 bases lining up with TRBD2. This CDR3 is 14 amino acids long. V dropped 5 bases and J dropped 4; count of bases not matched to a gene: 11. From germline, CDR1 is SQVTM and CDR2 ANQGSEA.

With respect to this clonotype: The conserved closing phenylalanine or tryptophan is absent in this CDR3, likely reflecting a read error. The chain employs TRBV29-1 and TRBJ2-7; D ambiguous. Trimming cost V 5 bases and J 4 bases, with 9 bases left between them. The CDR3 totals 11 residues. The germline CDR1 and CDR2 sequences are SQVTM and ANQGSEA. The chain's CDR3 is CSVSGLYEQYS. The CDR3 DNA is TGCAGCGTTTCCGGGTTGTACGAGCAGTACTCC.

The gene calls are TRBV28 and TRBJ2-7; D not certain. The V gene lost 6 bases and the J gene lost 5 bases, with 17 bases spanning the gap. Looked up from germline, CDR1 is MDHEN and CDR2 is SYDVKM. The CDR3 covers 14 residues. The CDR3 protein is CASRTTGLNDEQYF. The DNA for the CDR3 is TGTGCCAGCAGAACCACCGGGTTAAACGACGAGCAGTACTTC. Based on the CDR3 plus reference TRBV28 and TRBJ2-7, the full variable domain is DVKVTQSSRYLVKRTGEKVFLECVQDMDHENMFWYRQDPGLGLRLIYFSYDVKMKEKGDIPEGYSVSREKKERFSLILESASTNQTSMYLCASRTTGLNDEQYFGPGTRLTVT.

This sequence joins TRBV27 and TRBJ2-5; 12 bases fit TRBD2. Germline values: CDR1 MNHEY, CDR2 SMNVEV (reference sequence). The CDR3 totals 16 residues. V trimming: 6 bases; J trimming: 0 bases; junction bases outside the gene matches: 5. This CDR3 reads CASSPLAGGNQETQYF. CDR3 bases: TGTGCCAGCAGCCCACTAGCGGGGGGCAACCAAGAGACCCAGTACTTC.

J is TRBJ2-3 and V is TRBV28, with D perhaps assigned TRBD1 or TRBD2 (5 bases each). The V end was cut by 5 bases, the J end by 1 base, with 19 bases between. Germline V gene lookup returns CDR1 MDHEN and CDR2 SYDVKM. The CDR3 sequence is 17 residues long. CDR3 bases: TGTGCCAGCAGTCCTCCGGGACCAGGGCATGGCACAGATACGCAGTATTTT. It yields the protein CASSPPGPGHGTDTQYF.